These 7 T cell receptor beta chains share one sample of origin, sequenced in a study of spatial heterogeneity in lung cancer. These TCRs' antigens remain unknown. From the 5' RACE reads, TCRdb called clonotypes with MiXCR, one entry per CDR3 protein. This sample carries around 9,800 distinct CDR3 sequences, approximately 8% of them seen once, and the ten largest clones take 22%. Overall study results and limits: Counts that tracked tumor mutation counts were those of expanded intratumoral alpha and beta TCRs.

Time point in this sample: sample taken at primary tumor resection. The specimen comprised lung tumor tissue, sampled at surgery. The receptors were gathered from a female donor with early-stage non-small cell lung cancer.

About this clonotype itself: A read error may be the cause here, since a much bigger clone is one base away. This beta chain is an unintended read in a library built for alpha chains; its size means little. The J gene is TRBJ1-4, the V gene TRBV7-9; 7 bases are shared with TRBD1. Germline-derived CDR1 and CDR2 are SEHNR and FQNEAQ (reference sequence). The CDR3 sequence is 15 residues long. V lost 8 bases, J lost 7 bases, and 13 bases stayed unmatched. DNA of the CDR3: TGTGCCAGCTCCCCTGCGGGGCAGGGGGGTGAAAAACTGTTTTTT. This translates into CASSPAGQGGEKLFF.

The table lists this clonotype with many counts. A library prepared for alpha chains yielded this beta chain as an off-target read; its size is of little meaning. The V and J genes are TRBV5-8 and TRBJ2-3; D unresolved. The CDR3 runs to 12 residues. Germline V CDR1 and CDR2: SGHTS, YDEGEE. V was pared by 3 bases and J by 2 bases, with 4 bases between. CDR3 sequence reads: CASSWITDTQYF. The CDR3 nucleotides read TGTGCCAGCAGCTGGATCACAGATACGCAGTATTTT.

By share, this clonotype counts as medium-sized. Because this beta chain is a stray read in a library intended to capture alpha chains, its abundance should not be given much weight. The rearrangement uses TRBV27 and TRBJ2-5; unclear D gene. The germline CDR1 and CDR2 sequences are MNHEY and SMNVEV (reference sequence). This CDR3 has 13 amino acids. Between the trimmed V and J ends, which lost 3 bases and 3 bases, there was a span of 8 bases. The CDR3: CASSLGPKETQYF. The CDR3 DNA sequence: TGTGCCAGCAGTTTGGGTCCGAAAGAGACCCAGTACTTC.

Details on this clonotype: As an off-target read in a library built for alpha chains, this beta chain has a frequency of little significance. V is TRBV25-1 and J is TRBJ2-7, with 11 positions matching TRBD2. V gave up 8 bases and J gave up 5 bases; unmatched junction bases: 8. This CDR3 has 14 amino acids. Germline values: CDR1 MGHDK, CDR2 SYGVNS. The DNA of the CDR3 is TGTGCCAGCGCCATAGCGGGGGGGCCCCACGAGCAGTACTTC. Translating it yields CASAIAGGPHEQYF.

This clonotype was seen at least ten times. The library was prepared for alpha chains; this beta chain is a stray read, so its frequency means little. CDR3 protein: CASREGGINQPQHF. CDR3 nucleotides: TGTGCCAGCAGAGAGGGGGGAATCAATCAGCCCCAGCATTTT. The chain has TRBV6-5 and TRBJ1-5; D is perhaps TRBD1 (6 bases). Germline V CDR1 and CDR2: MNHEY, SVGAGI. V was clipped by 6 bases and J by 3 bases, with 12 bases between them. The CDR3 extends over 14 amino acids.

This clonotype was counted at least ten times. This beta chain lies outside the target of a library built for alpha chains; its clone size means little. The V call is TRBV7-3, the J call TRBJ2-1, with 8 bases identical to TRBD2. This CDR3 is built from 14 residues. The germline CDR1 and CDR2 sequences are SGHTA and FQGTGA. The trim removed 5 bases at V and 2 bases at J, leaving 2 bases unmatched. CDR3 sequence (DNA): TGTGCCAGCAGCCAGGGACTAGCCTACAATGAGCAGTTCTTC. This translates into CASSQGLAYNEQFF. The entire variable domain, with the rest obtained from reference TRBV7-3 and TRBJ2-1, is as follows: GAGVSQTPSNKVTEKGKYVELRCDPISGHTALYWYRQSLGQGPEFLIYFQGTGAADDSGLPNDRFFAVRPEGSVSTLKIQRTERGDSAVYLCASSQGLAYNEQFFGPGTRLTVL.

With respect to this clonotype: This beta chain is a stray sequence in a library constructed for alpha chains; its clone size is not meaningful. The chain carries TRBV5-1 and TRBJ2-3, with TRBD1 as a possible D gene (6 bases). Germline V gives CDR1 SGHRS, CDR2 YFSETQ. The germline V and J ends were trimmed by 3 bases and 2 bases, with 13 bases remaining between them. This CDR3 region has 15 residues. CDR3 DNA sequence: TGCGCCAGCAGCTGGCTAGGGGGAGCCACAGATACGCAGTATTTT. Translated: CASSWLGGATDTQYF.